This TCR beta chain was identified in a study of persistence of HIV-infected CD4 T cells. For the study at large: Isolated cells were CMV- and HIV-1 Gag-responding CD4+ T cells.

The CDR3 totals 15 residues. Trimming took 5 bases from V and 4 from J; bases not matched to a gene: 6. Germline CDR1 reads MNHNY; CDR2 reads SVGAGI (reference sequence). Lysates of CMV-infected fibroblasts at approximately 9.6 ug/mL stimulated these cells. CD40L/CD69 double-negative CD45RO-high memory CD4+ T cells were collected. A word on this clone: Its specificity is unknown.

The libraries were made with immunoSEQ version 4 in survey mode. Produced via immunoSEQ multiplex PCR; TCRdb's table is partial and in-frame only. Counted here are 25,000 to 35,000 clones, roughly three quarters occurring once; the ten biggest clones make up over 0.8%. The V and J genes are TRBV6-6 and TRBJ1-3; 9 positions match TRBD1. This specimen consisted of CD4+ T cells sorted from PBMCs after roughly 18-hour stimulation, obtained from a patient who received antiretroviral therapy. The source is an adult woman with HIV who was CMV-seropositive. CDR3 protein: CASSPDRGSGNTIYF. The CDR3, as DNA: TGTGCCAGCAGTCCCGACAGGGGGTCGGGAAACACCATATATTTT.